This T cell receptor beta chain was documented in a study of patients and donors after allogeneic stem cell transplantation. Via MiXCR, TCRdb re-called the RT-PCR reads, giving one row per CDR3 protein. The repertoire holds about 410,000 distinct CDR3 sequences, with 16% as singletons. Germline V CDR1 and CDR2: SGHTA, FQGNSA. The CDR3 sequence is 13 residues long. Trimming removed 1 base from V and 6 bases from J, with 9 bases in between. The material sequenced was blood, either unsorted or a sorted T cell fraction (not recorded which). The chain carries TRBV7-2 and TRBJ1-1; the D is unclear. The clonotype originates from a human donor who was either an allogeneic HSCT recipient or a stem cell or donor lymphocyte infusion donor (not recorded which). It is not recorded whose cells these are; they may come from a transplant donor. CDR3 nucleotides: TGTGCCAGCAGCTTAGTCTATTTTCCTGAAGCTTTCTTT. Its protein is CASSLVYFPEAFF. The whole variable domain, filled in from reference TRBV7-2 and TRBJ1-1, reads GAGVSQSPSNKVTEKGKDVELRCDPISGHTALYWYRQSLGQGLEFLIYFQGNSAPDKSGLPSDRFSAERTGGSVSTLTIQRTQQEDSAVYLCASSLVYFPEAFFGQGTRLTVV.